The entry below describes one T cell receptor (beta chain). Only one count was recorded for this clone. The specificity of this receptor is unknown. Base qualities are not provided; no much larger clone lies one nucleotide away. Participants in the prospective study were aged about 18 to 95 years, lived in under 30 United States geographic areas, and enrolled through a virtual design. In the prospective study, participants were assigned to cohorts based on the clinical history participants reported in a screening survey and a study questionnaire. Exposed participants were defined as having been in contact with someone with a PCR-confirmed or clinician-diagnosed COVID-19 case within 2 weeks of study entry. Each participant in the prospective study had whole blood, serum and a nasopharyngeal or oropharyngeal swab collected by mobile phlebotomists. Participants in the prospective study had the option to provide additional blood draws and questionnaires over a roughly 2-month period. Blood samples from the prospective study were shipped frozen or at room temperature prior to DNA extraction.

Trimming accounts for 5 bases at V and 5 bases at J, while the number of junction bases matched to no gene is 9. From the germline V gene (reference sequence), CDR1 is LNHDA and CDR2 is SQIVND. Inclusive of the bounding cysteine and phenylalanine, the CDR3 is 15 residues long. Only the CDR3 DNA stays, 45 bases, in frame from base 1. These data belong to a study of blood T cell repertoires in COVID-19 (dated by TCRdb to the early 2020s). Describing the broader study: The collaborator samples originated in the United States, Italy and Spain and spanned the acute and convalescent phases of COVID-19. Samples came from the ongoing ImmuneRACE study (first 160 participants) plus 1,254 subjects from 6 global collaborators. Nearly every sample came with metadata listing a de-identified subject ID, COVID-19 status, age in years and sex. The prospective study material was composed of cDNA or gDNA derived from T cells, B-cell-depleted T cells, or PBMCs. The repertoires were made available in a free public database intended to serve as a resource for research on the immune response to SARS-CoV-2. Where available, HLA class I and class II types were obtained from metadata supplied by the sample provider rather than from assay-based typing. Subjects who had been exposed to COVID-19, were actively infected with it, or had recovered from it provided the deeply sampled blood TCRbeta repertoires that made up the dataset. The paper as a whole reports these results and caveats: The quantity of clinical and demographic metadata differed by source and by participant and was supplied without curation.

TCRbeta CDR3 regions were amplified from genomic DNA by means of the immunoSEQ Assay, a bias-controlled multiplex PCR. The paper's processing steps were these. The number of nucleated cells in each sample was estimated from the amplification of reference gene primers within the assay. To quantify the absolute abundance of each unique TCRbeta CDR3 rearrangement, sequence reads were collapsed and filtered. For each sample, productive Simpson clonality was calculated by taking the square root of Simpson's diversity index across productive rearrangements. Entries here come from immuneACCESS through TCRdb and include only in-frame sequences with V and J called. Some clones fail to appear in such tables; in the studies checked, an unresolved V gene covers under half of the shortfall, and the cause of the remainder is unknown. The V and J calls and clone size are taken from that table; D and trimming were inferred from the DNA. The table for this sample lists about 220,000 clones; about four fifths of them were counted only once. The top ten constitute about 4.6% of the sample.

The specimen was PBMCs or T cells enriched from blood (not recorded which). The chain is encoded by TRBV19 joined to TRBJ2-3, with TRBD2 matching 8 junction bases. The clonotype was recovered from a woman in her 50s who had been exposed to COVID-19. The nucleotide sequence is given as TGTGCCAGTAGTGCACTAGCGGCCCCGGGAGATACGCAGTATTTT. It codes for CASSALAAPGDTQYF.